A selection of T cell receptor beta chains follows, all from one sample in a study of T cell clonotyping in hematopoietic cell transplantation. Using immunoSEQ multiplex PCR, the repertoire was profiled, and TCRdb retains in-frame clones only, with some absent. The data hold 3,000 to 4,000 clones, with approximately 16% observed a single time. The source material was peripheral blood mononuclear cells, sampled 30 days after allogeneic stem cell transplant. The receptors shown here come from a male patient between 45 and 60 years old who had an allogeneic stem cell transplant from a related donor, so the T cells may come from the graft donor. Some clones in this sample may be carry-over from other donors' samples. Each CDR3 is given with its conserved first and last residue. A D gene is named only where the DNA matches it firmly. Size is omitted from some rows. Given values are once, few, many or a class for expanded clones.

TRBD1	TRBJ2-1	few	14	TRBV11-3	TGTGCCAGCAGCCCCGTCCAGGGGGTTAGTGAGCAGTTCTTC	CASSPVQGVSEQFF
-	TRBJ2-5	-	13	TRBV30	TGTGCCTGGAGACTTCCCCAGCAAGAGACCCAGTACTTC	CAWRLPQQETQYF
-	TRBJ1-3	few	14	TRBV6-5	TGTGCCAGCAGTTTAGCCGGGACCGGAAACACCATATATTTT	CASSLAGTGNTIYF
-	TRBJ1-2	-	14	TRBV30	TGTGCCTGGAGTAGCCCGCCCGGGGACTATGGCTACACCTTC	CAWSSPPGDYGYTF
TRBD1	TRBJ2-7	few	14	TRBV5-6	TGTGCCAGCAGCTTACAGGGGGAACCCTACGAGCAGTACTTC	CASSLQGEPYEQYF
TRBD1	TRBJ2-6	-	15	TRBV30	TGTGCCTGGAGTTCGCTGCGACAGGGGGGTTCGGTCCTGACTTTC	CAWSSLRQGGSVLTF
TRBD2	TRBJ2-2	-	15	TRBV7-2	TGTGCCAGCGCCTGGACTAGCGGGACCACCGGGGAGCTGTTTTTT	CASAWTSGTTGELFF
-	TRBJ2-7	-	12	TRBV30	TGTGCCTGGAGTGCTACTAGGGCCGAGCAGTACTTC	CAWSATRAEQYF
TRBD1	TRBJ2-3	-	14	TRBV29-1	TGCAGCGACCGGACAGGGGGTATAGGAGATACGCAGTATTTT	CSDRTGGIGDTQYF
TRBD1	TRBJ2-4	-	14	TRBV29-1	TGCAGCGTTATCAACCGGGACAGGGGGTACGTTCAGTACTTC	CSVINRDRGYVQYF
TRBD1	TRBJ1-1	-	12	TRBV29-1	TGCAGCGTTGCAGGGGGCGACACTGAAGCTTTCTTT	CSVAGGDTEAFF
-	TRBJ2-5	-	14	TRBV7-2	TGTGCCAGCAGCTCCTCCGGTAGGGGAGAGACCCAGTACTTC	CASSSSGRGETQYF
TRBD2	TRBJ2-1	-	13	TRBV5-5	TGTGCCAGCTGGACTAGCGGGCTTGATGAGCAGTTCTTC	CASWTSGLDEQFF
TRBD1	TRBJ2-5	few	13	TRBV29-1	TGCAGCGTGGGGACAGGGGGCGCAGAGACCCAGTACTTC	CSVGTGGAETQYF
-	TRBJ2-7	large	11	TRBV30	TGTGCCTGGAGGCCCGGCGGCGAGCAGTACTTC	CAWRPGGEQYF
-	TRBJ2-6	few	15	TRBV6-4	TGTGCCAGCAGCGAGGGGAGTTCTGGGGCCAACGTCCTGACTTTC	CASSEGSSGANVLTF
-	TRBJ1-3	once	13	TRBV30	TGTGCCTGGGCACGGGGGACTGGAAACACCATATATTTT	CAWARGTGNTIYF
TRBD1	TRBJ1-5	-	15	TRBV30	TGTGCCTGGAGTGTGCAAGGGGGCCCATCGCAGCCCCAGCATTTT	CAWSVQGGPSQPQHF
-	TRBJ1-2	few	12	TRBV19	TGTGCCAGTAGTGGCGGTGGGCAGATCCACACCTTC	CASSGGGQIHTF
-	TRBJ1-6	-	15	TRBV5-1	TGCGCCAGCAGCCCAACCGAGGGTCGCAATTCACCCCTCCACTTT	CASSPTEGRNSPLHF
TRBD1	TRBJ1-5	few	13	TRBV30	TGTGCCTGGAGTGTACAGGGGCAGCAGCCCCAGCATTTT	CAWSVQGQQPQHF
TRBD1	TRBJ2-5	-	15	TRBV27	TGTGCCAGCAGTACCTGGGACAGGCTGCGGGAGACCCAGTACTTC	CASSTWDRLRETQYF
-	TRBJ1-2	few	15	TRBV6-5	TGTGCCAGCAGTTACTCGCGCGACGGTATGGGTGGCTACACCTTC	CASSYSRDGMGGYTF